Included here is one T cell receptor (beta chain) sequence, with context. The antigen this receptor binds is unknown. No base quality information exists; no much larger clone differs at one position. The junction shows trimming of 4 bases on V and 5 bases on J, plus 14 bases between the germline ends. The germline V gene provides CDR1 MGHRA and CDR2 YSYEKL. The CDR3 covers 14 residues, taking in both the cysteine and the phenylalanine. Just CDR3 DNA is preserved here, 42 bases in frame from base 1. The immunoSEQ Assay, a bias-controlled multiplex PCR, was used to amplify TCRbeta CDR3 regions from genomic DNA. For the original study's pipeline: Nucleated cell counts per sample were estimated from amplification of reference gene primers within the assay. To quantify the absolute abundance of each unique TCRbeta CDR3 rearrangement, sequence reads were collapsed and filtered. For each sample, productive Simpson clonality was calculated by taking the square root of Simpson's diversity index across productive rearrangements. TCRdb took this table from immuneACCESS and kept in-frame rearrangements with V and J called. Such tables lack part of the clones; where checked against another copy, unresolved V genes explain under half of the gap, and the rest is unexplained. V, J and clone size are those of that table, while D and trimming were read from the DNA. Present in this sample are a few hundred thousand clones, about nine tenths of which were seen just once. Over 9.5% of the sample comes from the top ten.

The data were taken from a study of blood T cell repertoires in COVID-19 (dated by TCRdb to the early 2020s). About the investigation overall: The collaborator samples originated in the United States, Italy and Spain and spanned the acute and convalescent phases of COVID-19. The prospective study material was composed of cDNA or gDNA derived from T cells, B-cell-depleted T cells, or PBMCs. The dataset comprised deeply sampled blood TCRbeta repertoires from subjects exposed to, actively infected with, or recovered from COVID-19. The repertoires were made available in a free public database intended to serve as a resource for research on the immune response to SARS-CoV-2. Samples came from the ongoing ImmuneRACE study (first 160 participants) plus 1,254 subjects from 6 global collaborators. A de-identified subject ID, COVID-19 status, age in years and sex were almost always included in the sample metadata. HLA class I and class II types, where available, came from metadata supplied by the sample provider rather than from assay-based typing. Overall results and qualifications from the work: Clinical and demographic metadata were provided uncurated, with the amount varying by source and participant.

Participants in the prospective study were enrolled through a virtual design, were aged roughly 18 to 100 years, and lived in roughly 24 United States geographic areas. In the prospective study, cohorts were assigned on the basis of participant-reported clinical history obtained from a screening survey and a study questionnaire. Recovered participants in ImmuneRACE Cohort 3 were defined as having two consecutive negative NP/OP PCR tests, clearance from a healthcare professional, or resolution of symptoms. In the prospective study, mobile phlebotomists collected whole blood, serum and a nasopharyngeal or oropharyngeal swab from each participant. Additional blood draws and questionnaires over an approximately 2-month period could optionally be provided by prospective study participants. Prospective study blood samples were shipped either frozen or at room temperature before DNA extraction.

Specimen: PBMCs or T cells enriched from blood (not recorded which). The chain employs TRBV4-1 and TRBJ1-1; a tentative D call is TRBD1 (5 bases match). The clonotype originates from a woman aged 18 to 35 who had recovered from COVID-19. The CDR3 region has the sequence CASSPQGGVTEAFF. The DNA sequence is as follows: TGCGCCAGCAGCCCCCAGGGAGGGGTAACTGAAGCTTTCTTT.